The rows below give T cell receptor beta chains drawn from one sample of a study of patients and donors after allogeneic stem cell transplantation. TCRdb ran MiXCR on the RT-PCR reads and lists one entry per CDR3 protein. Here the sample spans about 960,000 distinct CDR3 sequences, approximately 18% being singletons. Specimen: blood, either unsorted or a sorted T cell fraction (not recorded which). The source is a human donor who was either an allogeneic HSCT recipient or a stem cell or donor lymphocyte infusion donor (not recorded which). It is not recorded whose cells these are; they may come from a transplant donor. The CDR3 runs from the conserved cysteine through the conserved F or W. D genes are given only for firm matches. Rows may omit the clone size; those that give it use once, few, many or a size class.

size	V	J	D	CDR3	DNA
few	TRBV12-3/TRBV12-4	TRBJ1-5	NA	CASSFGQGRVQPQHF	TGTGCCAGCAGTTTCGGGCAGGGGAGGGTTCAGCCCCAGCATTTT
few	TRBV4-1	TRBJ1-3	NA	CAGSPNSGNTIYF	TGCGCCGGCAGCCCCAACTCTGGAAACACCATATATTTT
NA	TRBV12-3/TRBV12-4	TRBJ2-3	NA	CASTTLTPGTLPTDTQYF	TGTGCCAGCACCACCCTAACCCCTGGGACGCTTCCCACAGATACGCAGTATTTT
few	TRBV20-1	TRBJ2-7	TRBD1	CSARDFGQGSHEQYF	TGCAGTGCTAGAGATTTCGGACAGGGTAGCCACGAGCAGTACTTC
NA	TRBV5-6	TRBJ2-4	TRBD1	CASSLDRGQGNIQYF	TGTGCCAGCAGCTTGGACAGGGGGCAAGGGAACATTCAGTACTTC
many	TRBV20-1	TRBJ2-5	NA	CSAGRGSQETQYF	TGCAGTGCTGGCCGGGGCAGCCAAGAGACCCAGTACTTC
many	TRBV12-3/TRBV12-4	TRBJ1-5	NA	CASTRKREPQHF	TGTGCCAGCACCCGGAAGAGGGAGCCCCAGCATTTT
NA	TRBV7-9	TRBJ2-3	NA	CASSFSRTVTDTQYF	TGTGCCAGCAGCTTTAGCAGGACCGTCACAGATACGCAGTATTTT
NA	TRBV4-2	TRBJ2-7	TRBD1	CASSQEQGTESYEQYF	TGTGCCAGCAGCCAGGAACAGGGGACCGAATCCTACGAGCAGTACTTC
NA	TRBV20-1	TRBJ2-3	NA	CSALSTGTDTQYF	TGCAGTGCCCTTTCTACGGGCACAGATACGCAGTATTTT
NA	TRBV2	TRBJ2-2	TRBD1	CASSEAGTGERTGELFF	TGTGCCAGCAGTGAAGCGGGGACAGGAGAACGGACCGGGGAGCTGTTTTTT
NA	TRBV20-1	TRBJ2-1	NA	CSARVASHGSSGFNEQFF	TGCAGTGCTAGAGTGGCGTCCCACGGGTCCTCTGGTTTCAATGAGCAGTTCTTC
many	TRBV6-5	TRBJ1-1	NA	CARGGNTEAFF	TGTGCCAGGGGCGGAAACACTGAAGCTTTCTTT
many	TRBV5-1	TRBJ1-1	NA	CASSLFTADTEAFF	TGCGCCAGCAGCTTGTTCACCGCGGACACTGAAGCTTTCTTT
NA	TRBV7-3	TRBJ2-2	TRBD2	CASSSPGLAGANTGELFF	TGTGCCAGCAGCTCGCCGGGACTAGCGGGGGCGAACACCGGGGAGCTGTTTTTT
NA	TRBV18	TRBJ2-7	NA	CASSDGYLNSYEQYF	TGTGCCAGCTCAGACGGATACTTAAACTCCTACGAGCAGTACTTC
few	TRBV29-1	TRBJ2-7	TRBD1	CSVRGDGTGIDEQYF	TGCAGCGTGAGAGGGGACGGGACAGGGATCGACGAGCAGTACTTC
few	TRBV7-6	TRBJ2-2	NA	CASSLEQGYTGELFF	TGTGCCAGCAGCTTAGAACAGGGCTACACCGGGGAGCTGTTTTTT
few	TRBV7-2	TRBJ1-1	NA	CASSLWKGNTEAFF	TGTGCCAGCAGCCTTTGGAAGGGGAACACTGAAGCTTTCTTT
many	TRBV12-3/TRBV12-4	TRBJ1-3	NA	CASSLGRNSGNTIYF	TGTGCCAGCAGTTTGGGGCGGAACTCTGGAAACACCATATATTTT
NA	TRBV20-1	TRBJ2-5	TRBD2	CSAPISTSGRQTQYF	TGCAGTGCTCCTATATCCACTAGCGGGAGACAGACCCAGTACTTC
NA	TRBV30	TRBJ2-1	NA	CAWTRVRGNEQFF	TGTGCCTGGACGCGGGTTAGGGGCAATGAGCAGTTCTTC
few	TRBV6-1	TRBJ2-7	TRBD1	CASTSLGTGGADEQYF	TGTGCCAGCACCTCCTTAGGGACAGGGGGCGCGGACGAGCAGTACTTC
few	TRBV5-6	TRBJ2-7	NA	CASSLAQQASEQYF	TGTGCCAGCAGCTTGGCACAGCAAGCCTCCGAGCAGTACTTC
few	TRBV12-3/TRBV12-4	TRBJ2-2	NA	CASSYGGGKFNGELFF	TGTGCCAGCAGTTATGGTGGCGGGAAGTTTAACGGGGAGCTGTTTTTT
many	TRBV7-9	TRBJ2-4	TRBD1	CASSSDRGLAKNIQYF	TGTGCCAGCAGCTCGGACAGGGGGCTAGCCAAAAACATTCAGTACTTC
NA	TRBV20-1	TRBJ1-5	TRBD1	CSAHTGQGRGQPQHF	TGCAGTGCTCACACGGGACAGGGAAGGGGTCAGCCCCAGCATTTT
NA	TRBV29-1	TRBJ2-1	NA	CSVFDPTSSYNEQFF	TGCAGCGTTTTCGATCCCACGAGCTCCTACAATGAGCAGTTCTTC
many	TRBV12-3/TRBV12-4	TRBJ2-1	NA	CASTPRQENEQFF	TGTGCCAGCACCCCGAGACAGGAGAATGAGCAGTTCTTC
NA	TRBV19	TRBJ1-2	TRBD1	CASSPLGQTPNYGYTF	TGTGCCAGTAGTCCATTGGGACAGACACCTAACTATGGCTACACCTTC